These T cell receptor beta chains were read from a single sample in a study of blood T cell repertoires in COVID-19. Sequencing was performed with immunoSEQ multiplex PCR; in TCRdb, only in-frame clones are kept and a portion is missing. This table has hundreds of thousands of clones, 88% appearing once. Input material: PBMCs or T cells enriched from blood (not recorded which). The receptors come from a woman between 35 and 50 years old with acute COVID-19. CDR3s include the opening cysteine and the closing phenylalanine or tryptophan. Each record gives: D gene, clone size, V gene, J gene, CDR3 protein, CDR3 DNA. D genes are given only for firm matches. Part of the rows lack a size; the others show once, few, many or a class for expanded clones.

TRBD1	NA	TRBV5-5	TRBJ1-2	CASRPTGTDIYGYTF	TGTGCCAGCAGGCCAACCGGGACAGACATCTATGGCTACACCTTC
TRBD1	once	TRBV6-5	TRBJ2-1	CASSYSDRGYNEQFF	TGTGCCAGCAGTTACTCGGACAGGGGGTACAATGAGCAGTTCTTC
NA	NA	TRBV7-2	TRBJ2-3	CASSRSVTDTQYF	TGTGCCAGCAGCCGATCGGTGACAGATACGCAGTATTTT
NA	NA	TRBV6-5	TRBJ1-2	CASSSTFGQFYGYTF	TGTGCCAGCAGTTCAACCTTTGGACAGTTCTATGGCTACACCTTC
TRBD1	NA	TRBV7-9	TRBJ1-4	CASSFLETGGDKLFF	TGTGCCAGCAGCTTCCTTGAGACAGGGGGGGATAAACTGTTTTTT
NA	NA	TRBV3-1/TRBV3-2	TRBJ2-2	CASSQDSTGELFF	TGTGCCAGCAGCCAAGATTCAACCGGGGAGCTGTTTTTT
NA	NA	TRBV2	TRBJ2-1	CASSLANEQFF	TGTGCCAGCAGCTTAGCGAATGAGCAGTTCTTC
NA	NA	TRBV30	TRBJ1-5	CAWSSRGREAQHF	TGTGCCTGGTCTTCTCGGGGGCGGGAGGCTCAGCATTTT
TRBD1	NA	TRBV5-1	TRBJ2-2	CASSKRDRGNTGELFF	TGCGCCAGCAGCAAGCGGGACAGGGGGAACACCGGGGAGCTGTTTTTT
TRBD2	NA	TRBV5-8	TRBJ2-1	CASSFKRGVYNEQFF	TGTGCCAGCAGCTTCAAGCGGGGGGTCTACAATGAGCAGTTCTTC
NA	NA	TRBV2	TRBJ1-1	CASTAGGQPNTEAFF	TGTGCCAGCACTGCGGGAGGCCAGCCGAACACTGAAGCTTTCTTT
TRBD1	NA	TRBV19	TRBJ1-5	CASSIADRGNQPQHF	TGTGCCAGTAGTATTGCGGACAGGGGAAATCAGCCCCAGCATTTT
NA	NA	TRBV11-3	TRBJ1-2	CASSLGRLTGYGYTF	TGTGCCAGCAGCTTAGGACGCCTAACGGGCTATGGCTACACCTTC
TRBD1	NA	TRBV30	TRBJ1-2	CAWSPTGGDPHGYTF	TGTGCCTGGAGCCCAACAGGGGGCGACCCCCATGGCTACACCTTC
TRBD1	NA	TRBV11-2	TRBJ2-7	CASSLGTGIFHEQYF	TGTGCCAGCAGCCTCGGGACAGGGATTTTCCACGAGCAGTACTTC
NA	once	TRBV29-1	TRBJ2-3	CSVERPRGTDTQYF	TGCAGCGTTGAACGCCCACGCGGCACAGATACGCAGTATTTT
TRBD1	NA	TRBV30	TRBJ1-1	CAFSSPGTGATEAFF	TGTGCCTTTTCTTCTCCCGGGACAGGGGCAACTGAAGCTTTCTTT
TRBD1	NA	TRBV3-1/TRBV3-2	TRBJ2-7	CASMLHRDRENYEQYF	TGTGCCAGCATGCTACACCGGGACAGGGAAAACTACGAGCAGTACTTC
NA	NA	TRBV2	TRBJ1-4	CASSEWGWGANEKLFF	TGTGCCAGCAGTGAATGGGGTTGGGGAGCTAATGAAAAACTGTTTTTT
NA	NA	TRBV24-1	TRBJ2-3	CATTGGLSTDTQYF	TGTGCCACCACCGGGGGTCTTAGCACAGATACGCAGTATTTT
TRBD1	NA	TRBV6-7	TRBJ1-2	CASSGDRGANYGYTF	TGTGCCAGCAGTGGGGACAGGGGAGCTAACTATGGCTACACCTTC
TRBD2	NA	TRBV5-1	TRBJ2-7	CASSPGGGRLYEQYF	TGCGCCAGCAGCCCGGGGGGAGGACGGCTCTACGAGCAGTACTTC
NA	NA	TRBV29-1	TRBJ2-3	CSGDLTDTQYF	TGCAGCGGTGACCTCACAGATACGCAGTATTTT
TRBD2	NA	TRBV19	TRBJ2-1	CASSRQGLTNEQFF	TGTGCCAGTAGTAGGCAGGGACTAACTAATGAGCAGTTCTTC
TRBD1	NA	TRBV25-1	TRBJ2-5	CASNTGDRETQYF	TGTGCCAGCAATACAGGGGACAGGGAGACCCAGTACTTC
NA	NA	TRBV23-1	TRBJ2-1	CASSPREEFF	TGCGCCAGCAGCCCCAGGGAGGAGTTCTTC
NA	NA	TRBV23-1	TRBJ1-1	CASSQHLFQTEAFF	TGCGCCAGCAGTCAACATTTGTTTCAGACTGAAGCTTTCTTT
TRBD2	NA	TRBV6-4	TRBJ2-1	CASPTGTSGGLSYNEQFF	TGTGCCAGTCCTACCGGGACTAGCGGGGGCCTATCCTACAATGAGCAGTTCTTC
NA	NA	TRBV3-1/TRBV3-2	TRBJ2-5	CASSQFSTGQETQYF	TGTGCCAGCAGCCAATTTAGTACAGGCCAAGAGACCCAGTACTTC
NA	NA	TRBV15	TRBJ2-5	CATSREAEYQETQYF	TGTGCCACCAGCAGAGAGGCGGAGTACCAAGAGACCCAGTACTTC
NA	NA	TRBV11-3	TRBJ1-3	CASSLEVQHSGNTIYF	TGTGCCAGCAGCTTAGAAGTCCAACACTCTGGAAACACCATATATTTT
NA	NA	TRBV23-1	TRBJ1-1	CASSHSLMNTEAFF	TGCGCCAGCAGCCACAGCTTAATGAACACTGAAGCTTTCTTT
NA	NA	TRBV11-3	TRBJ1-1	CASSLAGQNTEAFF	TGTGCCAGCAGCTTAGCTGGACAGAACACTGAAGCTTTCTTT
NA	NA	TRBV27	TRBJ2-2	CATLGVYTNTGELFF	TGTGCCACCCTAGGGGTCTATACGAACACCGGGGAGCTGTTTTTT
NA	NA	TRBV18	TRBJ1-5	CASSPRQGGNQPQHF	TGTGCCAGCTCACCGAGGCAGGGCGGCAATCAGCCCCAGCATTTT
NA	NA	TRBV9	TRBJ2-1	CASSVATRGRGSYNEQFF	TGTGCCAGCAGCGTAGCTACGAGAGGCAGGGGTTCCTACAATGAGCAGTTCTTC
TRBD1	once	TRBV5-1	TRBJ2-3	CASSLQGSSTDTQYF	TGCGCCAGCAGCTTACAGGGGTCCAGCACAGATACGCAGTATTTT
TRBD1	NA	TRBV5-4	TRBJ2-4	CASSPEQGTNIQYF	TGTGCCAGCAGCCCCGAACAGGGGACCAACATTCAGTACTTC
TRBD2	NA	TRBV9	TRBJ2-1	CASSVDISGAYYEQFF	TGTGCCAGCAGCGTAGATATTAGCGGGGCTTACTATGAGCAGTTCTTC
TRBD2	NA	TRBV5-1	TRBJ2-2	CASSFPAGDPTGELFF	TGCGCCAGCAGCTTCCCTGCGGGGGACCCCACCGGGGAGCTGTTTTTT
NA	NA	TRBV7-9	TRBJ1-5	CASSLSGGSNQPQHF	TGTGCCAGCAGCTTATCTGGCGGTAGCAATCAGCCCCAGCATTTT
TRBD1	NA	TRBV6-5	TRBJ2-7	CASSFRDREGTGEQYF	TGTGCCAGCAGTTTCCGGGACAGGGAGGGAACGGGCGAGCAGTACTTC